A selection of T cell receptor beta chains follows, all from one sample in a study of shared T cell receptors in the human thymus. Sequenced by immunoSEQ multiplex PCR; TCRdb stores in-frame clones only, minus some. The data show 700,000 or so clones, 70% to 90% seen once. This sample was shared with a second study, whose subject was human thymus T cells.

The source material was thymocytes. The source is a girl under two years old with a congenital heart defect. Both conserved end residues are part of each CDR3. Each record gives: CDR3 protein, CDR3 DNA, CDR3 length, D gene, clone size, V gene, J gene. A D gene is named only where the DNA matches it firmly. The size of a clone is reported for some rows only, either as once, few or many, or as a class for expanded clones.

cdr3_aa: CASSQDRYGQATPGYTF; cdr3_nt: TGCGCCAGCAGCCAAGATCGGTATGGACAGGCGACCCCTGGCTACACCTTC; cdr3_length: 17; d_call: TRBD1; clone_size: NA; v_call: TRBV4-1; j_call: TRBJ1-2
cdr3_aa: CASSLKTSGVEQYF; cdr3_nt: TGTGCCAGCAGCCTAAAGACTAGCGGGGTAGAGCAGTACTTC; cdr3_length: 14; d_call: TRBD2; clone_size: few; v_call: TRBV5-6; j_call: TRBJ2-7
cdr3_aa: CASTVQGARSSYNSPLHF; cdr3_nt: TGTGCCAGCACCGTCCAAGGGGCACGAAGCTCCTATAATTCACCCCTCCACTTT; cdr3_length: 18; d_call: NA; clone_size: NA; v_call: TRBV13; j_call: TRBJ1-6
cdr3_aa: CASSQPGGNENTEAFF; cdr3_nt: TGCGCCAGCAGCCAACCGGGAGGGAATGAGAACACTGAAGCTTTCTTT; cdr3_length: 16; d_call: NA; clone_size: NA; v_call: TRBV4-3; j_call: TRBJ1-1
cdr3_aa: CASSLCPWGGYEQYF; cdr3_nt: TGTGCCAGCAGTTTATGCCCTTGGGGGGGCTACGAGCAGTACTTC; cdr3_length: 15; d_call: TRBD2; clone_size: NA; v_call: TRBV27; j_call: TRBJ2-7
cdr3_aa: CASRRTDSSGNTIYF; cdr3_nt: TGTGCCAGCAGGCGTACAGACAGCTCTGGAAACACCATATATTTT; cdr3_length: 15; d_call: NA; clone_size: NA; v_call: TRBV6-5; j_call: TRBJ1-3
cdr3_aa: CASKIDRGRFYGYTF; cdr3_nt: TGTGCCAGCAAAATAGACAGGGGGAGATTCTATGGCTACACCTTC; cdr3_length: 15; d_call: TRBD1; clone_size: NA; v_call: TRBV6-5; j_call: TRBJ1-2
cdr3_aa: CASSQEGLSEQFF; cdr3_nt: TGCGCCAGCAGCCAGGAGGGGTTGAGTGAGCAGTTCTTC; cdr3_length: 13; d_call: NA; clone_size: NA; v_call: TRBV5-1; j_call: TRBJ2-1
cdr3_aa: CASSQGRGEQYF; cdr3_nt: TGCGCCAGCAGCCAAGGTAGGGGCGAGCAGTACTTC; cdr3_length: 12; d_call: NA; clone_size: NA; v_call: TRBV4-1; j_call: TRBJ2-7
cdr3_aa: CASRLRRGQGWRGPSTDTQYF; cdr3_nt: TGTGCCAGCAGACTACGAAGGGGACAGGGTTGGCGGGGGCCAAGCACAGATACGCAGTATTTT; cdr3_length: 21; d_call: TRBD1; clone_size: NA; v_call: TRBV27; j_call: TRBJ2-3
cdr3_aa: CASSLLGDRGYTIYF; cdr3_nt: TGTGCCAGCAGCTTATTAGGGGATCGGGGGTACACCATATATTTT; cdr3_length: 15; d_call: NA; clone_size: NA; v_call: TRBV7-2; j_call: TRBJ1-3
cdr3_aa: CASGTGGSYEQYF; cdr3_nt: TGTGCCAGCGGGACAGGGGGTTCCTACGAGCAGTACTTC; cdr3_length: 13; d_call: TRBD1; clone_size: NA; v_call: TRBV25-1; j_call: TRBJ2-7
cdr3_aa: CASSDAGGQGTGELFF; cdr3_nt: TGTGCCAGCAGTGATGCGGGGGGGCAAGGAACCGGGGAGCTGTTTTTT; cdr3_length: 16; d_call: TRBD2; clone_size: NA; v_call: TRBV6-1; j_call: TRBJ2-2
cdr3_aa: CASSWHSTHQPQHF; cdr3_nt: TGTGCCAGCAGTTGGCACAGCACCCATCAGCCCCAGCATTTT; cdr3_length: 14; d_call: NA; clone_size: NA; v_call: TRBV27; j_call: TRBJ1-5
cdr3_aa: CASITAYEQYF; cdr3_nt: TGTGCCAGCATAACAGCCTACGAGCAGTACTTC; cdr3_length: 11; d_call: NA; clone_size: once; v_call: TRBV6-1; j_call: TRBJ2-7
cdr3_aa: CASSLRDREVVIGYSPLHF; cdr3_nt: TGTGCCAGCAGCTTAAGGGACAGGGAAGTTGTAATTGGATATTCACCCCTCCACTTT; cdr3_length: 19; d_call: TRBD1; clone_size: NA; v_call: TRBV11-2; j_call: TRBJ1-6
cdr3_aa: CASSEWTTASGGLQYF; cdr3_nt: TGTGCCAGCAGTGAATGGACTACGGCTAGCGGGGGGCTCCAGTACTTC; cdr3_length: 16; d_call: TRBD2; clone_size: NA; v_call: TRBV2; j_call: TRBJ2-7
cdr3_aa: CASSPPEGASGNTIYF; cdr3_nt: TGTGCCAGCTCACCACCGGAAGGGGCGTCTGGAAACACCATATATTTT; cdr3_length: 16; d_call: NA; clone_size: NA; v_call: TRBV18; j_call: TRBJ1-3
cdr3_aa: CAWRNRAYNSPLHF; cdr3_nt: TGTGCCTGGAGGAACAGGGCCTATAATTCACCCCTCCACTTT; cdr3_length: 14; d_call: NA; clone_size: NA; v_call: TRBV30; j_call: TRBJ1-6
cdr3_aa: CASSQRGGECGYTF; cdr3_nt: TGTGCCAGCAGTCAAAGGGGGGGAGAGTGTGGCTACACCTTC; cdr3_length: 14; d_call: NA; clone_size: NA; v_call: TRBV6-5; j_call: TRBJ1-2
cdr3_aa: CATSVLGGRVNEQFF; cdr3_nt: TGTGCCACCAGCGTCCTCGGGGGGCGCGTCAATGAGCAGTTCTTC; cdr3_length: 15; d_call: NA; clone_size: NA; v_call: TRBV15; j_call: TRBJ2-1
cdr3_aa: CASSLGDRALNEQFF; cdr3_nt: TGCGCCAGCAGCTTGGGGGACAGGGCGTTGAATGAGCAGTTCTTC; cdr3_length: 15; d_call: TRBD1; clone_size: NA; v_call: TRBV5-1; j_call: TRBJ2-1
cdr3_aa: CASSIGFRGYTF; cdr3_nt: TGTGCCAGTAGTATAGGCTTTCGGGGCTACACCTTC; cdr3_length: 12; d_call: NA; clone_size: NA; v_call: TRBV19; j_call: TRBJ1-2
cdr3_aa: CASSLVNREHYGYTF; cdr3_nt: TGTGCCAGCAGCTTAGTAAACAGGGAACACTATGGCTACACCTTC; cdr3_length: 15; d_call: NA; clone_size: NA; v_call: TRBV11-2; j_call: TRBJ1-2
cdr3_aa: CASSFGQGAPNTEAFF; cdr3_nt: TGCGCCAGCAGTTTCGGACAGGGGGCCCCGAACACTGAAGCTTTCTTT; cdr3_length: 16; d_call: TRBD1; clone_size: NA; v_call: TRBV5-1; j_call: TRBJ1-1
cdr3_aa: CASWGTGSYTF; cdr3_nt: TGTGCCAGCTGGGGGACAGGGAGCTACACCTTC; cdr3_length: 11; d_call: TRBD1; clone_size: NA; v_call: TRBV28; j_call: TRBJ1-2
cdr3_aa: CASSPFTNRGNGNTIYF; cdr3_nt: TGTGCCAGCAGCCCATTCACGAACAGGGGTAATGGAAACACCATATATTTT; cdr3_length: 17; d_call: TRBD1; clone_size: NA; v_call: TRBV9; j_call: TRBJ1-3
cdr3_aa: CASSLDPGVYNEQFF; cdr3_nt: TGTGCCAGCAGCTTGGACCCAGGGGTCTACAATGAGCAGTTCTTC; cdr3_length: 15; d_call: NA; clone_size: NA; v_call: TRBV5-4; j_call: TRBJ2-1
cdr3_aa: CASSEGGGYGYTF; cdr3_nt: TGTGCCAGCAGCGAGGGAGGGGGGTATGGCTACACCTTC; cdr3_length: 13; d_call: NA; clone_size: NA; v_call: TRBV9; j_call: TRBJ1-2
cdr3_aa: CASSLYAVETQYF; cdr3_nt: TGCGCCAGCAGCTTGTACGCAGTAGAGACCCAGTACTTC; cdr3_length: 13; d_call: NA; clone_size: NA; v_call: TRBV5-1; j_call: TRBJ2-5
cdr3_aa: CASSPRDRKVEATEAFF; cdr3_nt: TGTGCCAGCAGTCCCCGGGACAGAAAGGTGGAGGCCACTGAAGCTTTCTTT; cdr3_length: 17; d_call: TRBD1; clone_size: NA; v_call: TRBV5-6; j_call: TRBJ1-1
cdr3_aa: CASSPRPGPKPVNTEAFF; cdr3_nt: TGTGCCAGCAGCCCACGTCCGGGTCCCAAACCCGTGAACACTGAAGCTTTCTTT; cdr3_length: 18; d_call: NA; clone_size: NA; v_call: TRBV14; j_call: TRBJ1-1
cdr3_aa: CASSRGHKGPTNEKLFF; cdr3_nt: TGCGCCAGCAGCCGCGGACATAAGGGTCCCACTAATGAAAAACTGTTTTTT; cdr3_length: 17; d_call: NA; clone_size: once; v_call: TRBV4-1; j_call: TRBJ1-4
cdr3_aa: CASSQGDSRSRDNEQFF; cdr3_nt: TGTGCCAGCAGCCAAGGGGACTCTCGTTCGCGAGACAATGAGCAGTTCTTC; cdr3_length: 17; d_call: NA; clone_size: NA; v_call: TRBV4-2; j_call: TRBJ2-1
cdr3_aa: CASSRTFGGTYTDTQYF; cdr3_nt: TGTGCCAGCAGCCGGACGTTCGGGGGGACCTACACAGATACGCAGTATTTT; cdr3_length: 17; d_call: TRBD2; clone_size: NA; v_call: TRBV9; j_call: TRBJ2-3
cdr3_aa: CASSPGQDYEQYF; cdr3_nt: TGCGCCAGCAGTCCCGGACAAGACTACGAGCAGTACTTC; cdr3_length: 13; d_call: NA; clone_size: once; v_call: TRBV4-3; j_call: TRBJ2-7
cdr3_aa: CAIGRGPTDTQYF; cdr3_nt: TGTGCCATCGGCAGGGGGCCCACAGATACGCAGTATTTT; cdr3_length: 13; d_call: TRBD1; clone_size: once; v_call: TRBV10-3; j_call: TRBJ2-3
cdr3_aa: CASSQDPHSGYGYTF; cdr3_nt: TGCGCCAGCAGCCAAGATCCTCATTCGGGTTATGGCTACACCTTC; cdr3_length: 15; d_call: NA; clone_size: NA; v_call: TRBV4-3; j_call: TRBJ1-2
cdr3_aa: CSVEVGQGDGYTF; cdr3_nt: TGCAGCGTTGAAGTGGGACAGGGTGATGGCTACACCTTC; cdr3_length: 13; d_call: TRBD1; clone_size: NA; v_call: TRBV29-1; j_call: TRBJ1-2
cdr3_aa: CASSEGLAGLEEQFF; cdr3_nt: TGTGCCAGCAGCGAAGGACTAGCGGGGCTAGAAGAGCAGTTCTTC; cdr3_length: 15; d_call: TRBD2; clone_size: NA; v_call: TRBV9; j_call: TRBJ2-1
cdr3_aa: CASSFRDSNEKLFF; cdr3_nt: TGTGCCAGCAGCTTCCGGGACAGTAATGAAAAACTGTTTTTT; cdr3_length: 14; d_call: TRBD1; clone_size: NA; v_call: TRBV7-9; j_call: TRBJ1-4
cdr3_aa: CASSAGGRGQDTQYF; cdr3_nt: TGTGCCAGCAGTGCGGGGGGGCGAGGACAGGATACGCAGTATTTT; cdr3_length: 15; d_call: TRBD2; clone_size: NA; v_call: TRBV2; j_call: TRBJ2-3
cdr3_aa: CASSYKEEEGTDIFRSYNEQFF; cdr3_nt: TGTGCCAGCAGCTATAAAGAGGAAGAGGGGACAGATATATTTCGCTCCTACAATGAGCAGTTCTTC; cdr3_length: 22; d_call: TRBD1; clone_size: NA; v_call: TRBV7-6; j_call: TRBJ2-1
cdr3_aa: CSVLNTEAFF; cdr3_nt: TGCAGCGTCTTGAACACTGAAGCTTTCTTT; cdr3_length: 10; d_call: NA; clone_size: NA; v_call: TRBV29-1; j_call: TRBJ1-1
cdr3_aa: CASGSGQDNSPLHF; cdr3_nt: TGTGCTAGTGGTTCTGGACAGGATAATTCACCCCTCCACTTT; cdr3_length: 14; d_call: TRBD1; clone_size: NA; v_call: TRBV12-5; j_call: TRBJ1-6
cdr3_aa: CASSLGWGGETQYF; cdr3_nt: TGTGCCAGCAGCTTAGGGTGGGGGGGCGAGACCCAGTACTTC; cdr3_length: 14; d_call: NA; clone_size: NA; v_call: TRBV11-2; j_call: TRBJ2-5
cdr3_aa: CASSLRTPGNYYGYTF; cdr3_nt: TGTGCCAGCAGCTTACGGACCCCGGGGAATTACTATGGCTACACCTTC; cdr3_length: 16; d_call: NA; clone_size: NA; v_call: TRBV7-2; j_call: TRBJ1-2
cdr3_aa: CASSEDRGFTEAFF; cdr3_nt: TGTGCCAGCAGTGAAGATAGGGGTTTCACTGAAGCTTTCTTT; cdr3_length: 14; d_call: NA; clone_size: NA; v_call: TRBV2; j_call: TRBJ1-1
cdr3_aa: CASSSRGEKRLPQHF; cdr3_nt: TGTGCCAGTAGTAGCAGGGGCGAGAAACGGTTGCCCCAGCATTTT; cdr3_length: 15; d_call: NA; clone_size: NA; v_call: TRBV19; j_call: TRBJ1-5
cdr3_aa: CASRVRDTTYEQYF; cdr3_nt: TGCGCCAGCAGGGTTCGGGACACTACCTACGAGCAGTACTTC; cdr3_length: 14; d_call: NA; clone_size: NA; v_call: TRBV23-1; j_call: TRBJ2-7
cdr3_aa: CASGPPTGMNTEAFF; cdr3_nt: TGTGCTAGTGGTCCCCCGACAGGGATGAACACTGAAGCTTTCTTT; cdr3_length: 15; d_call: TRBD1; clone_size: NA; v_call: TRBV12-5; j_call: TRBJ1-1
cdr3_aa: CASGLVRSADGTNYGYTF; cdr3_nt: TGTGCTAGTGGTTTGGTAAGGTCAGCGGATGGGACTAACTATGGCTACACCTTC; cdr3_length: 18; d_call: NA; clone_size: NA; v_call: TRBV12-5; j_call: TRBJ1-2
cdr3_aa: CASRIWRGGGEQFF; cdr3_nt: TGTGCCAGCAGAATCTGGCGGGGGGGAGGTGAGCAGTTCTTC; cdr3_length: 14; d_call: TRBD2; clone_size: NA; v_call: TRBV28; j_call: TRBJ2-1
cdr3_aa: CASSDSASGGGNEQFF; cdr3_nt: TGTGCCAGCAGCGACTCGGCTAGCGGGGGTGGGAATGAGCAGTTCTTC; cdr3_length: 16; d_call: TRBD2; clone_size: NA; v_call: TRBV6-4; j_call: TRBJ2-1
cdr3_aa: CASSGVTRGDEQYF; cdr3_nt: TGTGCCAGCAGCGGGGTTACCAGGGGGGACGAGCAGTACTTC; cdr3_length: 14; d_call: NA; clone_size: NA; v_call: TRBV6-6; j_call: TRBJ2-7
cdr3_aa: CASSLPTDRDGYTF; cdr3_nt: TGTGCCAGCAGCTTACCAACGGACAGGGATGGCTACACCTTC; cdr3_length: 14; d_call: TRBD1; clone_size: NA; v_call: TRBV7-2; j_call: TRBJ1-2
cdr3_aa: CASSSRIYTYNEQFF; cdr3_nt: TGTGCCAGCAGCTCCCGTATATATACCTACAATGAGCAGTTCTTC; cdr3_length: 15; d_call: NA; clone_size: NA; v_call: TRBV4-2; j_call: TRBJ2-1
cdr3_aa: CASSYADRGYEQYF; cdr3_nt: TGTGCCAGCAGTTACGCCGACAGGGGGTACGAGCAGTACTTC; cdr3_length: 14; d_call: TRBD1; clone_size: few; v_call: TRBV6-5; j_call: TRBJ2-7
cdr3_aa: CASSLAWGATGQALHGELFF; cdr3_nt: TGTGCCAGCAGCTTAGCGTGGGGCGCCACGGGACAGGCGTTACACGGGGAGCTGTTTTTT; cdr3_length: 20; d_call: TRBD1; clone_size: NA; v_call: TRBV7-8; j_call: TRBJ2-2